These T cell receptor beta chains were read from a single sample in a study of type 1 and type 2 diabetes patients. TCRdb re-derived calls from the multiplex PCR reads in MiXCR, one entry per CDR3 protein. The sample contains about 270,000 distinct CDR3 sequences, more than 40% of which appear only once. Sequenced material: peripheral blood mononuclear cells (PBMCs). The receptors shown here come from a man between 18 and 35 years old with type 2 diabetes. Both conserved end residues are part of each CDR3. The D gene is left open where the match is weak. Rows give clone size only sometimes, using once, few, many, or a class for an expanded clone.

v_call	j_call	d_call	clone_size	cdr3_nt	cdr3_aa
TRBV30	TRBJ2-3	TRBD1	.	TGTGCCTGGGTCGCCAGACAGGGGAGCACAGATACGCAGTATTTT	CAWVARQGSTDTQYF
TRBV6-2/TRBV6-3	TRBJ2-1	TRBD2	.	TGTGCATTTATCGGGGGGAGATACAATGAGCAGTTCTTC	CAFIGGRYNEQFF
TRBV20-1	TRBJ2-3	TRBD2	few	TGCAGTGCTAGACCAATGACAACTAGCGGGAGTTCCACAGATACGCAGTATTTT	CSARPMTTSGSSTDTQYF
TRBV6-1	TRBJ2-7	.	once	TGTGCCAGCAGTCCGACAGCGTACTACAAGCAGTACTTC	CASSPTAYYKQYF
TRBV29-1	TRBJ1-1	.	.	TGCAGCGTTGAGGCAGTCTCACCTCTGAACACTGAAGCTTTCTTT	CSVEAVSPLNTEAFF
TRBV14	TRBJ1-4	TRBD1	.	TGTGCCAGCAGCCAAGATGGGGGACAGCGGAATGAAAAACTGTTTTTT	CASSQDGGQRNEKLFF
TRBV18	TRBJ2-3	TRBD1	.	TGTGCCAGCTCACACAGTCTGGACAGGGTGACAGATACGCAGTATTTT	CASSHSLDRVTDTQYF
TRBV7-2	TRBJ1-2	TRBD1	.	TGTGCCAGCAGCCTGGACAGGGATAGAGGCTACACCTTC	CASSLDRDRGYTF
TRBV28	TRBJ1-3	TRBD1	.	TGTGCCAGCAGTCCAGGGGGACCCTCTGGAAACACCATATATTTT	CASSPGGPSGNTIYF
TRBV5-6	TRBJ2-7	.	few	TGTGCCAGCAGCCGCACCATGAGCTACGAGCAGTACTTC	CASSRTMSYEQYF
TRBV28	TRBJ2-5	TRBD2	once	TGTGCCAGCAGTTTCGGGAGGAGGATGGGGTTAAGCGGGGACCAAGAGACCCAGTACTTC	CASSFGRRMGLSGDQETQYF
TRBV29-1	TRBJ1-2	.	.	TGCAGCGTCGGTGGGGGGGCGAACTATGGCTACACCTTC	CSVGGGANYGYTF
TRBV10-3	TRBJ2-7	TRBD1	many	TGTGCCATCGGTGAGACAGGGAAGAAAGACGAGCAGTACTTC	CAIGETGKKDEQYF
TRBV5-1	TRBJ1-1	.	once	TGCGCCAGCAGGGGGGACGTCGTGAACACTGAAGCTTTCTTT	CASRGDVVNTEAFF
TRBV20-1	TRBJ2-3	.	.	TGCAGTGCTAGGGGGCAGCGAGGGAGAACAGATACGCAGTATTTT	CSARGQRGRTDTQYF
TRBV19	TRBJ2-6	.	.	TGTGCCAGTAGAGCAGGGAAAACGAACTCTGGGGCCAACGTCCTGACTTTC	CASRAGKTNSGANVLTF
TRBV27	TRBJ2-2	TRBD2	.	TGTGCCAGCAGTTCAATATTACTAGCGGGAGACACCGGGGAGCTGTTTTTT	CASSSILLAGDTGELFF
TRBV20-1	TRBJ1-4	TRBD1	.	TGCAGTGCTAGAGAATTGGGGACAGCAAATGAAAAACTGTTTTTT	CSARELGTANEKLFF
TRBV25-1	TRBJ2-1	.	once	TGTGCCAGCAGTGAGACTTTCGGATACAATGGGCAGTTCTTC	CASSETFGYNGQFF
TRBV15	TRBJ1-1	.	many	TGTGCCACCAGCAGACGTGGAACTGAAGCTTTCTTT	CATSRRGTEAFF
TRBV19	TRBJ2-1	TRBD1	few	TGTGCCAGTAGTATACATCCCTCACAGGGGGCTTTTGGTGAGCAGTTCTTC	CASSIHPSQGAFGEQFF
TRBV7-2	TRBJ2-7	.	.	TGTGCCAGCAGCGACACGGACCGGGGGTTGGTATTCGCTTCCGAGCAGTACTTC	CASSDTDRGLVFASEQYF
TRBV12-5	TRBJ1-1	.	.	TGTGCTAGTGGGGTTTTGTGGGGAAATGAAGCTTTCTTT	CASGVLWGNEAFF
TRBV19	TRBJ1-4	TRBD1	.	TGTGCCAGTAGTGTGGACAGGGCAAATGAAAAACTGTTTTTT	CASSVDRANEKLFF
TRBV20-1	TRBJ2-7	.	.	TGCAGTGCTAGAGATAGGCGGGTCTCCTACGAGCAGTACTTC	CSARDRRVSYEQYF
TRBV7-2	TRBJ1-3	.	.	TGTACCAGCAGCTTCACCAACTCTGGAAACACCATATATTTT	CTSSFTNSGNTIYF
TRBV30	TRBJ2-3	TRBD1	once	TGTGCCTGGAGTGCAATTTTTTCGGGACAGGGTTTTAGCACAGATACGCAGTATTTT	CAWSAIFSGQGFSTDTQYF
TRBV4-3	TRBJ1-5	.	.	TGCGCCAGCAGCCAAGATCTGGGGGGTTCAGGTAGAGGACAGCCCCAGCATTTT	CASSQDLGGSGRGQPQHF
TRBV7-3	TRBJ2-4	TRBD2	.	TGTGCCAGCAGCCCTAATCGACTAGCTCTAGCCAAAAACATTCAGTACTTC	CASSPNRLALAKNIQYF
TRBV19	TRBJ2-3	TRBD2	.	TGTGCCAGTAGTAGGGCCCTGGGTAGCGGGGTTCAGGATACGCAGTATTTT	CASSRALGSGVQDTQYF
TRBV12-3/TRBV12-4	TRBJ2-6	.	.	TGTGCCAGCAGGCTTGGGGCCAACGTCCTGACTTTC	CASRLGANVLTF
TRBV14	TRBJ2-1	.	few	TGTGCCAGCAGCCAAGATCGACGCAATGAGCAGTTCTTC	CASSQDRRNEQFF
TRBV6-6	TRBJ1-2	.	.	TGTGCCAGCAGTCCGACAGCGACTTATGGCTACACCTTC	CASSPTATYGYTF
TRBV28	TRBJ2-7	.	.	TGTGCCAGCAGTTTAACCGCGGCCCCAAATTACGAGCAGTACTTC	CASSLTAAPNYEQYF
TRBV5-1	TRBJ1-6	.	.	TGCGCCAGCAGTCCTGACAGGAGCTCCTATAATTCACCCCTCCACTTT	CASSPDRSSYNSPLHF
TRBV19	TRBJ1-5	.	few	TGTGCCAGCCGACCCGGGAGCAATCAGCCCCAGCATTTT	CASRPGSNQPQHF
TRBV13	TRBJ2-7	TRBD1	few	TGTGCCAGCAGCCACACTCGACAGGGGGCTTCCTACGAGCAGTACTTC	CASSHTRQGASYEQYF
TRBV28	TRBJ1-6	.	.	TGTGCCAGCAGGTACAGCCACCGTAATTCACCCCTCCACTTT	CASRYSHRNSPLHF